This entry lists 10 T cell receptor beta chains sequenced from one sample in a study of cytotoxic CD8 clonotypes in ibrutinib-treated CLL. TCRdb keeps only in-frame clones here, not all; method: immunoSEQ multiplex PCR. Found here are almost 250,000 clones, 70% of them singletons; the top ten hold 15%. The specimen comprised PBMCs, sampled after 24 months of ibrutinib treatment. The source of these receptors is a human donor with chronic lymphocytic leukemia.

The chain uses TRBV7-8 and TRBJ2-5; D perhaps matches TRBD2 (5 bases). The V and J ends lost 1 base and 10 bases respectively, with 10 bases between them. Germline values: CDR1 SGHVS, CDR2 FQNEAQ. The CDR3 consists of 12 residues. The CDR3 DNA is TGTGCCAGCAGCTTAGTAGCGCACCGCCAGTACTTC. Residues: CASSLVAHRQYF.

The rearrangement uses TRBV6-4 and TRBJ2-2; 11 positions agree with TRBD1. Germline values: CDR1 MRHNA, CDR2 SNTAGT. The CDR3 runs to 14 residues. The trim removed 6 bases at V and 6 bases at J, leaving 3 bases unmatched. The CDR3 region has the DNA TGTGCCAGCAGCACGGGACAGGGGGCCGGGGAGCTGTTTTTT. Translation gives CASSTGQGAGELFF.

The chain uses TRBV7-2 and TRBJ2-3; a weak D match, TRBD1 (5 bases). Germline CDR1 reads SGHTA; CDR2 reads FQGNSA. V was clipped by 5 bases and J by 0 bases, with 21 bases between them. The length of the CDR3 is 18 residues. In DNA form, the CDR3 reads TGTGCCAGCAGCCGCCCGGGTAGGGGCCCTTATAGCACAGATACGCAGTATTTT. It translates to CASSRPGRGPYSTDTQYF.

This clone occurred a few times. The chain links TRBV5-4 to TRBJ2-7; D might be TRBD2 (5 bases). CDR3 length: 13 residues. Between the trimmed V and J ends, which lost 4 bases and 2 bases, there was a span of 10 bases. The V gene's germline CDR1 is SGHNT and CDR2 YYREEE (reference sequence). DNA of the CDR3: TGTGCCAGCAGCAAGGACTTTGCCTACGAGCAGTACTTC. Translated: CASSKDFAYEQYF. The full variable domain, with the rest looked up from reference TRBV5-4 and TRBJ2-7, is ETGVTQSPTHLIKTRGQQVTLRCSSQSGHNTVSWYQQALGQGPQFIFQYYREEENGRGNFPPRFSGLQFPNYSSELNVNALELDDSALYLCASSKDFAYEQYFGPGTRLTVT.

The chain joins TRBV15 to TRBJ2-5; D remains unclear. Germline V gene sequence: CDR1 LNHNV, CDR2 YYDKDF (reference sequence). Trimming removed 5 bases from V and 0 bases from J, with 7 bases in between. The CDR3 spans 13 residues. The chain's CDR3 is CATSGGNQETQYF. For the CDR3, the DNA is TGTGCCACCAGCGGCGGTAACCAAGAGACCCAGTACTTC.

This clone was observed at least ten times. The J gene is TRBJ1-2, the V gene TRBV2; D is undetermined. This CDR3 region has 13 residues. V was shortened by 0 bases and J by 4 bases, with 6 bases between the two germline ends. The germline CDR1 and CDR2 sequences are SNHLY and FYNNEI. CDR3 coding DNA: TGTGCCAGCAGTGAAGCAGCCCCCTATGGCTACACCTTC. Translating it yields CASSEAAPYGYTF.

The chain is built from TRBV7-6 and TRBJ2-7; 10 bases fit TRBD1. The V and J ends lost 3 bases and 3 bases, in that order; junction bases with no gene match: 2. The CDR3 loop spans 14 amino acids. Germline V CDR1 and CDR2: SGHVS, FNYEAQ. The CDR3: CASSLGQGFYEQYF. The CDR3 nucleotides are TGTGCCAGCAGCTTGGGACAGGGGTTCTACGAGCAGTACTTC.

J is TRBJ2-2 and V is TRBV12-1; no DNA check was done on the table's D call, TRBD2. TRBV12-1 is labeled a pseudogene. This CDR3 spans 18 amino acids. CDR3 in DNA: TGTGCCAGCAGCTCGATCGCCCTAGCGGGAGAGAACACCGGGGAGCTGTTTTTT. It codes for CASSSIALAGENTGELFF.

In DNA, the CDR3 is TGTGCCAGCAGAGGACTAGCGGGAGGTGTTTTTGGTTCCGCCAAGCAGTACTTC. Its translation: CASRGLAGGVFGSAKQYF. The chain couples TRBV28 to TRBJ2-7, with 14 bases fitting TRBD2. The CDR3 contains 18 residues. V shed 6 bases, J shed 8 bases, and the junction held 18 bases outside the gene matches. Germline V lookup: CDR1 MDHEN, CDR2 SYDVKM.

This clone has only a few counts. The gene calls are TRBV4-2 and TRBJ2-1, with a possible D match to TRBD1 (5 bases). This CDR3 has 14 amino acids. V gave up 3 bases and J gave up 2 bases, with 8 bases separating them. Germline CDR1 LGHNA, CDR2 YNFKEQ. Written as DNA, the CDR3 is TGTGCCAGCAGCCATGCAGGGCCCTACAATGAGCAGTTCTTC. Amino acid sequence: CASSHAGPYNEQFF.